A selection of T cell receptor beta chains follows, all from one sample in a study of PD-L1 blockade in urothelial cancer. The table came from immunoSEQ multiplex PCR; TCRdb's copy has only in-frame clones and leaves some out. The sample yields 85,000 to 100,000 clones, over 75% seen once. This material consisted of PBMCs, taken around atezolizumab (anti-PD-L1) treatment. The source is a man aged 55 to 70 with urothelial cancer. The CDR3 runs from the conserved cysteine through the conserved F or W. The order of the fields is D gene, clone size, J gene, V gene, CDR3 DNA, CDR3 protein. D genes are given only for firm matches. Clone sizes are given selectively: once, few, many, or a class where the clone is expanded.

-,-,TRBJ2-3,TRBV7-9,TGTGCCAGCAGCTTGGACAGGGAGGGAGATACGCAGTATTTT,CASSLDREGDTQYF
TRBD1,-,TRBJ2-1,TRBV7-9,TGTGCCAGCAGCCCCCCCAGACAGGGGGTGTACAATGAGCAGTTCTTC,CASSPPRQGVYNEQFF
-,-,TRBJ1-2,TRBV28,TGTGCCAGCAGTTCGCCCCAGGGCCAGAATGGCTACACCTTC,CASSSPQGQNGYTF
-,-,TRBJ2-1,TRBV10-1,TGCGCCAGCAGTTTGACAGGACCCAGTAATGAGCAGTTCTTC,CASSLTGPSNEQFF
TRBD1,-,TRBJ1-2,TRBV11-2,TGTGCCAGCAGCGAAGGGACAGGAATCTATGGCTACACCTTC,CASSEGTGIYGYTF
TRBD1,-,TRBJ1-2,TRBV5-1,TGCGCTAGCAGCTTAGACAGGGGGGATAATGGCTACACCTTC,CASSLDRGDNGYTF
-,few,TRBJ2-7,TRBV7-2,TGTGCCAGCCTACAGGGAAGAGAAAACGGCGAGCAGTACTTC,CASLQGRENGEQYF
TRBD1,-,TRBJ1-6,TRBV11-2,TGTGCCAGCAGTATCGACAGGGATGGTTCACCCCTCCACTTT,CASSIDRDGSPLHF
TRBD2,-,TRBJ2-3,TRBV10-3,TGTGCCATCAGGCCAAGTGGGGGGGACACAGATACGCAGTATTTT,CAIRPSGGDTDTQYF
-,-,TRBJ1-5,TRBV5-1,TGCGCCAGCAGATACGGACTTACGTCGGGGCCCCAGCATTTT,CASRYGLTSGPQHF
-,-,TRBJ1-3,TRBV13,TGTGCCAGCAGCTTAGGACAGGGCAACACCATATATTTT,CASSLGQGNTIYF
-,-,TRBJ2-1,TRBV4-1,TGCGCCAGCAGCCAAGAGGGGCGTATCGATGAGCAGTTCTTC,CASSQEGRIDEQFF
TRBD1,-,TRBJ1-3,TRBV27,TGTGCCAGCATGCGGTACACAGGGGGTGGCTCTGGAAACACCATATATTTT,CASMRYTGGGSGNTIYF
-,-,TRBJ2-7,TRBV10-3,TGTGCCATCAGTGCGACTGGCTCCTACGAGCAGTACTTC,CAISATGSYEQYF
TRBD2,-,TRBJ2-1,TRBV18,TGTGCCAGCTCACCAAGTAGCGGGGTCAATGAGCAGTTCTTC,CASSPSSGVNEQFF
TRBD1,-,TRBJ1-1,TRBV6-5,TGTGCCAGCAGGGAGACAGGGGGCGTCCCCACTGAAGCTTTCTTT,CASRETGGVPTEAFF
-,-,TRBJ2-6,TRBV18,TGTGCCAGTTTCCTCTCTGGGGCCAACGTCCTGACTTTC,CASFLSGANVLTF
-,-,TRBJ1-1,TRBV2,TGTGCCAGCAGCGTCTTGTACACTGAAGCTTTCTTT,CASSVLYTEAFF
-,once,TRBJ2-5,TRBV28,TGTGCCAGCAGTTTAGCGGGGGCGGAGACCCAGTACTTC,CASSLAGAETQYF
-,-,TRBJ1-1,TRBV29-1,TGCAGCGTCGCTGCGGGGGAAGGGGCTAAAGCTTTCTTT,CSVAAGEGAKAFF
TRBD2,-,TRBJ2-5,TRBV28,TGTGCCAGCAGTCCAGGACTAGTCGGGGAGACCCAGTACTTC,CASSPGLVGETQYF
-,-,TRBJ1-6,TRBV5-1,TGCGCCAGCAGCTTGACCCTGACAGATAATAATTCACCCCTCCACTTT,CASSLTLTDNNSPLHF
-,-,TRBJ1-4,TRBV7-9,TGTGCCAGCAGGGGGGGGGCGGCTAATGAAAAACTGTTTTTT,CASRGGAANEKLFF
TRBD1,-,TRBJ1-3,TRBV18,TGTGCCAGCTCACTCAGACAGGGGGCGGCTGGAAACACCATATATTTT,CASSLRQGAAGNTIYF
-,-,TRBJ2-2,TRBV6-5,TGTGCCAGCAGTTTCCGTCCCGGGGAGCTGTTTTTT,CASSFRPGELFF
TRBD2,-,TRBJ2-7,TRBV2,TGTGCCAGCAGTGTATCTAGCGGGGGAGTATCTCCCTACGAGCAGTACTTC,CASSVSSGGVSPYEQYF
TRBD1,-,TRBJ1-2,TRBV6-1,TGTGCCAGCAGTGAAACGTTACCGACAGGGGGGTGGTATGGCTACACCTTC,CASSETLPTGGWYGYTF
TRBD1,-,TRBJ1-1,TRBV6-1,TGTGCCAGCAGTGACGGTCAGGGGGCCTCTGAAGCTTTCTTT,CASSDGQGASEAFF
TRBD2,-,TRBJ2-3,TRBV6-6,TGTGCCAGCCGTCCTTCCGGGAGGGGTAGAGATACGCAGTATTTT,CASRPSGRGRDTQYF
-,once,TRBJ2-3,TRBV7-6,TGTGCCAGCAGTTCAATCAGGACAACTAGCACAGATACGCAGTATTTT,CASSSIRTTSTDTQYF
-,-,TRBJ2-2,TRBV27,TGTGCCAGCAGTTATACAGGGCCCGGGGAGCTGTTTTTT,CASSYTGPGELFF
TRBD1,-,TRBJ1-1,TRBV19,TGTGCCAGTAAAGACAGGGATTGGGCTGAAGCTTTCTTT,CASKDRDWAEAFF
-,-,TRBJ2-7,TRBV7-9,TGTGCCAGCCGGAGGGGCGCGGGCGAGCAGTACTTC,CASRRGAGEQYF
-,once,TRBJ2-7,TRBV6-1,TGTGCCAGCAGTGTTTCAGTCTCCTACGAGCAGTACTTC,CASSVSVSYEQYF
-,-,TRBJ1-1,TRBV30,TGTGCCTGGAGCAGAGGGTACACTGAAGCTTTCTTT,CAWSRGYTEAFF
-,-,TRBJ2-3,TRBV7-2,TGTGCCAGCACCCCTCCCCTCCCGCGGGCAGATACGCAGTATTTT,CASTPPLPRADTQYF
TRBD1,-,TRBJ2-1,TRBV9,TGTGCCAGCAGCGTAGCTACAGGGGGGTATGAGCAGTTCTTC,CASSVATGGYEQFF
-,-,TRBJ1-1,TRBV6-1,TGTGCCAGCAGTTATAGCGAGGGGAACACTGAAGCTTTCTTT,CASSYSEGNTEAFF
TRBD2,once,TRBJ2-2,TRBV9,TGTGCCAGCAGCTTTCCGGGACTAGGTAGTACCGGGGAGCTGTTTTTT,CASSFPGLGSTGELFF
TRBD1,-,TRBJ2-1,TRBV7-3,TGTGCCAGCAGCTCAAACCGGGACAGAAGAAATGAGCAGTTCTTC,CASSSNRDRRNEQFF
-,-,TRBJ2-7,TRBV19,TGTGCCAGTAAGGGCGCGGGGTACGAGCAGTACTTC,CASKGAGYEQYF
-,-,TRBJ1-1,TRBV27,TGTGCCAGCAGTTTATTTGGGGAGAGAACTATAGGTCGGGCTGAAGCTTTCTTT,CASSLFGERTIGRAEAFF
TRBD1,-,TRBJ2-2,TRBV10-3,TGTGCCATCACCCCGGACAGGGACACCGGGGAGCTGTTTTTT,CAITPDRDTGELFF
TRBD1,-,TRBJ1-1,TRBV18,TGTGCCAGCTCACCAATGGGGCAGGGGGGCACTGAAGCTTTCTTT,CASSPMGQGGTEAFF
TRBD1,once,TRBJ1-2,TRBV7-2,TGTGCCAGCAGCGCCGACAGGGTGGTAGGCTACACCTTC,CASSADRVVGYTF
TRBD2,once,TRBJ2-7,TRBV6-1,TGTGCCAGCAGTGAAGAGGGCGGGAGGGTTTCCGAGCAGTACTTC,CASSEEGGRVSEQYF
-,-,TRBJ2-3,TRBV5-1,TGCGCCAGCAGCTTGAATGATCTAGTAAGAGATACGCAGTATTTT,CASSLNDLVRDTQYF
TRBD1,-,TRBJ2-1,TRBV29-1,TGCAGCGTTGAAGGGTGGGACAGGGAACCCTCTTCCTACAATGAGCAGTTCTTC,CSVEGWDREPSSYNEQFF
TRBD1,few,TRBJ2-5,TRBV19,TGTGCCAGTAGTATACAGGGGGCGGAGACCCAGTACTTC,CASSIQGAETQYF
TRBD1,-,TRBJ1-2,TRBV5-6,TGTGCCAGCAGCTTGGGATCCTTACAGGGGACGGGTGGCTACACCTTC,CASSLGSLQGTGGYTF
TRBD1,-,TRBJ1-4,TRBV27,TGTGCCAGCAGTTTAGGGGGGACAGGGGTTGAAAAACTGTTTTTT,CASSLGGTGVEKLFF
TRBD2,-,TRBJ2-7,TRBV7-2,TGTGCCAGCAGCCGCGAACGGGGGGGCTACGAGCAGTACTTC,CASSRERGGYEQYF
TRBD2,once,TRBJ2-1,TRBV9,TGTGCCAGCAGCTCATCCACTAGCGGGAGGGCCGAGCAGTTCTTC,CASSSSTSGRAEQFF
TRBD1,-,TRBJ1-1,TRBV6-4,TGTGCCAGCAGTGACGGACAGGGTAGAGCTTTCTTT,CASSDGQGRAFF
TRBD1,-,TRBJ2-7,TRBV5-4,TGTGCCAGCAGCGCGGGACAGGGAAGGTACGAGCAGTACTTC,CASSAGQGRYEQYF
TRBD1,-,TRBJ2-3,TRBV5-1,TGCGCCAGCAGCTTGCAGGGGGCAGTTGGCACAGATACGCAGTATTTT,CASSLQGAVGTDTQYF
TRBD1,-,TRBJ2-5,TRBV13,TGTGCCAGCAGCTCCGGTGGGGACAGGGGGCAAGAGACCCAGTACTTC,CASSSGGDRGQETQYF
-,-,TRBJ2-7,TRBV19,TGTGCCAGTGCCCGCTTGCAGGGAACCCCCTCCGAGCAGTACTTC,CASARLQGTPSEQYF
-,-,TRBJ1-2,TRBV5-1,TGCGCCAGCAGCTTGGCCGGGGGGAATGGCTACACCTTC,CASSLAGGNGYTF